The sequence of this TCR beta chain was determined in a study of T cell responses to AZD1222 COVID-19 vaccine. Generated by immunoSEQ multiplex PCR, the TCRdb table keeps only in-frame clones and is missing some. The profile shows some 180,000 clones, approximately 93% of them singletons. Details on this clone: No antigen is known for it.

Points from the study as a whole: Nearly half of spike-specific TCRs reportedly target unmutated variant regions. Researchers took repertoire samples only after the peak T cell response had come. The sample set comprised mostly white British donors with more females, and clonal diversity was possibly underestimated. Spike regions recognized by vaccine-associated CD4 TCRs spanned the protein, led by 160-218 and 743-854.

Trimming removed 4 bases at V and 0 bases at J, with 15 bases between. The CDR3 runs to 16 residues. Germline V gene lookup returns CDR1 MNHEY and CDR2 SMNVEV (reference sequence). This TCR was sampled from an adult who received the AZD1222 COVID-19 vaccine. The rearrangement joins TRBV27 to TRBJ1-1; maybe TRBD1 (5 bases). This specimen consisted of peripheral blood, obtained 28 days after the second AZD1222 dose. The CDR3 loop reads CASSSWGGRVNTEAFF. The CDR3 DNA reads as TGTGCCAGCAGTTCTTGGGGGGGTAGAGTGAACACTGAAGCTTTCTTT.